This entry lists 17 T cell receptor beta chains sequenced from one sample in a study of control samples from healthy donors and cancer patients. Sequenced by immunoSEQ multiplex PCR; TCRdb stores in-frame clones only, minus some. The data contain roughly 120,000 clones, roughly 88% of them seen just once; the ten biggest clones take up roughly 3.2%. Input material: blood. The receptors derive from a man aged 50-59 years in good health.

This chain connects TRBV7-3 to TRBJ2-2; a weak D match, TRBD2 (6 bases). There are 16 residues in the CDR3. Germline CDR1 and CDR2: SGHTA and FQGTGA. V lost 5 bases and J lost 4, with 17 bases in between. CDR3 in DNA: TGTGCCAGCAGCAGTTCTGAGGGGCGGGGCACCGGGGAGCTGTTTTTT. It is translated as CASSSSEGRGTGELFF.

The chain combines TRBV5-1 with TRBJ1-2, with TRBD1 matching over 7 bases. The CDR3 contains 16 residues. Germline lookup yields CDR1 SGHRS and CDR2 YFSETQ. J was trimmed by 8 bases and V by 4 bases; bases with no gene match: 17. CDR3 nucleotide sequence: TGCGCCAGCAGCCCACTTGGGACAGCATTCGAGGAAGGCTACACCTTC. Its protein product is CASSPLGTAFEEGYTF. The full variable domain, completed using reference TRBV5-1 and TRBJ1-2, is KAGVTQTPRYLIKTRGQQVTLSCSPISGHRSVSWYQQTPGQGLQFLFEYFSETQRNKGNFPGRFSGRQFSNSRSEMNVSTLELGDSALYLCASSPLGTAFEEGYTFGSGTRLTVV.

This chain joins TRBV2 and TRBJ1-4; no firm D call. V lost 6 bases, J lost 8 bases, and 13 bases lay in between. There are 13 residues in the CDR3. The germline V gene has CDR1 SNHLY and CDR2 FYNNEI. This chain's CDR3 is CASRGLENEKLFF. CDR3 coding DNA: TGTGCCAGCAGAGGGTTGGAGAACGAAAAACTGTTTTTT.

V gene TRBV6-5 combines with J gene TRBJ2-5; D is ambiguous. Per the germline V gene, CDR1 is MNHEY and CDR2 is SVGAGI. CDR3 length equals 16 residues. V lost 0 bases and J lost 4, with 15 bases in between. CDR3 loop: CASSYSRPPEAETQYF. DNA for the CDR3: TGTGCCAGCAGTTACTCTCGGCCCCCCGAAGCAGAGACCCAGTACTTC.

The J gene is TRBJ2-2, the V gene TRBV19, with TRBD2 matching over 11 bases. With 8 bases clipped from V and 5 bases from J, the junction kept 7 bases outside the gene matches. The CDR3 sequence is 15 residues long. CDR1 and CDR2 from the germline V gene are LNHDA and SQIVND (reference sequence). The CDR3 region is CASELAGVTTGELFF. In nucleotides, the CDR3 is TGTGCCAGTGAACTAGCGGGGGTGACAACCGGGGAGCTGTTTTTT.

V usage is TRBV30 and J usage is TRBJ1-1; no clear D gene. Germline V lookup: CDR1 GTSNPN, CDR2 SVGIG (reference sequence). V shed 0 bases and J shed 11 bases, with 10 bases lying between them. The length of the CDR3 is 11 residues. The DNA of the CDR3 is TGTGCCTGGAGTGTACTTGGGGAGGCTTTCTTT. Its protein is CAWSVLGEAFF.

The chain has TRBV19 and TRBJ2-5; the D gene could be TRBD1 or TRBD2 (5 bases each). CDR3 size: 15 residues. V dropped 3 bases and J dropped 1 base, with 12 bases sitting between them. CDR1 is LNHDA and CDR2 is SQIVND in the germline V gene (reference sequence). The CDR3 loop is CASSMLLGTQETQYF. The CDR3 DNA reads TGTGCCAGTAGTATGCTTCTCGGGACCCAAGAGACCCAGTACTTC. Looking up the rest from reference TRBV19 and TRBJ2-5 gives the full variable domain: DGGITQSPKYLFRKEGQNVTLSCEQNLNHDAMYWYRQDPGQGLRLIYYSQIVNDFQKGDIAEGYSVSREKKESFPLTVTSAQKNPTAFYLCASSMLLGTQETQYFGPGTRLLVL.

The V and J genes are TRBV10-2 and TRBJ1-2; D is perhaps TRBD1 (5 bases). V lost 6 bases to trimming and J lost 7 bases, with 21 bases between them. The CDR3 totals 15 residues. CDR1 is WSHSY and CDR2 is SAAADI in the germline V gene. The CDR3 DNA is TGCGCCAGCAGCGCCGTGAGGGGCGAAAAGAGTGGCTACACCTTC. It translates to CASSAVRGEKSGYTF.

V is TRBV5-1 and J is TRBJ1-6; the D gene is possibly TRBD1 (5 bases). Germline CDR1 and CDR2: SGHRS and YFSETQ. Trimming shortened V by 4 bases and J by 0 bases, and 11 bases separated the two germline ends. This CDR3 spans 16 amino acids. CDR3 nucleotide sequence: TGCGCCAGCAGCCTGGGACCGAGCTCCTATAATTCACCCCTCCACTTT. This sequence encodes CASSLGPSSYNSPLHF. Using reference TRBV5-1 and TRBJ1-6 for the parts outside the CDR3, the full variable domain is KAGVTQTPRYLIKTRGQQVTLSCSPISGHRSVSWYQQTPGQGLQFLFEYFSETQRNKGNFPGRFSGRQFSNSRSEMNVSTLELGDSALYLCASSLGPSSYNSPLHFGNGTRLTVT.

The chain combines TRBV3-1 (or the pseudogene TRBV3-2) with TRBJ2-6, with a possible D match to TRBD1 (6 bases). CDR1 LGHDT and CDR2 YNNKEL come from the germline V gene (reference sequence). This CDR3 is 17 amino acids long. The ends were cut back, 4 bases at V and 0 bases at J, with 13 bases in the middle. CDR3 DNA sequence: TGTGCCAGCAGCCCTTGGACAGCCCACTCTGGGGCCAACGTCCTGACTTTC. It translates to CASSPWTAHSGANVLTF.

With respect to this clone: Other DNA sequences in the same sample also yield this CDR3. CDR3 loop: CASSLTSGGYEQYF. In DNA, the CDR3 is TGTGCCAGCAGTTTGACTAGCGGGGGTTACGAGCAGTACTTC. The gene calls are TRBV6-2 or TRBV6-3 and TRBJ2-7; TRBD2 agrees at 12 bases. The CDR3 runs to 14 residues. V dropped 4 bases and J dropped 4; count of bases not matched to a gene: 2. Germline V gene lookup returns CDR1 MNHEY and CDR2 SVGEGT.

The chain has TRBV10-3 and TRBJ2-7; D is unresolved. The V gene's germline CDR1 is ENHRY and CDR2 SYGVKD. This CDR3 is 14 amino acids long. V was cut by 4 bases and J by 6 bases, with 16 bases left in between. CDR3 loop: CAISVVRSPLEQYF. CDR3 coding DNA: TGTGCCATCAGTGTGGTTAGGAGCCCCCTCGAGCAGTACTTC.

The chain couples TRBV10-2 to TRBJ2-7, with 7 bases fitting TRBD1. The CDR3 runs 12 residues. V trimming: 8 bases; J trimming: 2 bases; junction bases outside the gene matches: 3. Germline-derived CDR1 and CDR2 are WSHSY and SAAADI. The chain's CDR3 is CASLGTAYEQYF. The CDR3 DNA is TGCGCCAGCCTCGGGACAGCCTACGAGCAGTACTTC.

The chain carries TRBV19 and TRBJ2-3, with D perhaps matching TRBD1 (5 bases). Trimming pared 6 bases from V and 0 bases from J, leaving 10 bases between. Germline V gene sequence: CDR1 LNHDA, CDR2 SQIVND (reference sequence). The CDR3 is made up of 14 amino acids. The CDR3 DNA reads TGTGCCAGTAGCTTAAAGGGGAGCACAGATACGCAGTATTTT. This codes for CASSLKGSTDTQYF. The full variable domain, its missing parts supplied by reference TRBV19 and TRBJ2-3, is DGGITQSPKYLFRKEGQNVTLSCEQNLNHDAMYWYRQDPGQGLRLIYYSQIVNDFQKGDIAEGYSVSREKKESFPLTVTSAQKNPTAFYLCASSLKGSTDTQYFGPGTRLTVL.

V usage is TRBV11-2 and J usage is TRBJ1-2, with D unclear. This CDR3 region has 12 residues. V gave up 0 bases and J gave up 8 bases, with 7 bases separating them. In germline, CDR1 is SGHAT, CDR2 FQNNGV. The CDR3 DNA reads TGTGCCAGCAGCTTAGATCTGGGGGGCTACACCTTC. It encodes CASSLDLGGYTF. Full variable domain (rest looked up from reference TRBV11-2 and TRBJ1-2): EAGVAQSPRYKIIEKRQSVAFWCNPISGHATLYWYQQILGQGPKLLIQFQNNGVVDDSQLPKDRFSAERLKGVDSTLKIQPAKLEDSAVYLCASSLDLGGYTFGSGTRLTVV.

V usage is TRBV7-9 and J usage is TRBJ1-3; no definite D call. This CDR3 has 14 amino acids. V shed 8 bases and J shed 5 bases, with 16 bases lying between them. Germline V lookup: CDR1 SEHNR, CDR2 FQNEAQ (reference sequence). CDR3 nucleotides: TGTGCCAGCGGAAAACAAACCGAGCGAAACACCATATATTTT. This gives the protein CASGKQTERNTIYF. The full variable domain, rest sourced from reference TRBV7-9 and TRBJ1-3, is DTGVSQNPRHKITKRGQNVTFRCDPISEHNRLYWYRQTLGQGPEFLTYFQNEAQLEKSRLLSDRFSAERPKGSFSTLEIQRTEQGDSAMYLCASGKQTERNTIYFGEGSWLTVV.

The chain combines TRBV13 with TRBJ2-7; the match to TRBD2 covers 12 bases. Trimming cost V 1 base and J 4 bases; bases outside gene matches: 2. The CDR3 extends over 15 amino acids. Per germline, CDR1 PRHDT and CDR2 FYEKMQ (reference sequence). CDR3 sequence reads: CASSLVGLAGYEQYF. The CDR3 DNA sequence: TGTGCCAGCAGCTTAGTCGGACTAGCGGGATACGAGCAGTACTTC.